The next 7 T cell receptor beta chains were all read from a single sample in a study of identical twins. TCRdb processed the 5' RACE reads anew with MiXCR; each CDR3 protein has one entry. This table has around 490,000 distinct CDR3 sequences, around 24% appearing once. These sequences were also reported in another study, on yellow fever vaccine responses in identical twins.

Sequencing was carried out using CD4+ T cells sorted from blood. These receptors were obtained from a woman under 30 in good health.

V usage is TRBV19 and J usage is TRBJ2-7, with 10 bases aligning to TRBD2. V lost 5 bases and J lost 2; bases outside the gene matches: 6. The CDR3 is 15 amino acids. CDR1 is LNHDA and CDR2 is SQIVND in the germline V gene (reference sequence). In DNA form, the CDR3 reads TGTGCCAGTAGTTCGCTAGCGGGGGCGACCTACGAGCAGTACTTC. The encoded protein is CASSSLAGATYEQYF.

This rearrangement joins TRBV19 to TRBJ2-1; D may be TRBD1 (6 bases). Germline assignment: CDR1 LNHDA and CDR2 SQIVND (reference sequence). The CDR3 spans 11 residues. The V end lost 5 bases, the J end lost 13 bases, and 12 bases lay between the germline ends. The CDR3 DNA is TGTGCCAGTAGTGTCCGGGACACTCAGTTCTTC. Amino acids: CASSVRDTQFF. Supplemented by reference TRBV19 and TRBJ2-1, the full variable domain reads DGGITQSPKYLFRKEGQNVTLSCEQNLNHDAMYWYRQDPGQGLRLIYYSQIVNDFQKGDIAEGYSVSREKKESFPLTVTSAQKNPTAFYLCASSVRDTQFFGPGTRLTVL.

This clonotype was detected only once. The chain employs TRBV5-1 and TRBJ2-2; D not certain. V lost 4 bases and J 4 bases, leaving 11 bases between the germline ends. From germline, CDR1 is SGHRS and CDR2 YFSETQ. This CDR3 is 14 amino acids long. The CDR3 loop is CASSDSVGTGELFF. As DNA, the CDR3 is TGCGCCAGCAGCGATTCCGTAGGCACCGGGGAGCTGTTTTTT.

This clonotype was recorded a few times. This chain joins TRBV4-1 and TRBJ2-1, with D possibly being TRBD1 or TRBD2 (5 bases each). The CDR3 runs to 17 residues. Per germline, CDR1 MGHRA and CDR2 YSYEKL. The V and J ends lost 0 bases and 0 bases respectively, with 12 bases between them. CDR3 coding DNA: TGCGCCAGCAGCCAAGATTGGGGGTACCGCTCCTACAATGAGCAGTTCTTC. It yields the protein CASSQDWGYRSYNEQFF.

The rearrangement uses TRBV12-3 or TRBV12-4 and TRBJ1-2; perhaps TRBD1 as D (5 bases). Trimming pared 6 bases from V and 6 bases from J, leaving 20 bases between. The CDR3 is 15 residues long. CDR3 nucleotide sequence: TGTGCCAGCAGCCCGGGGAGGGGACGGAATCATGGCTACACCTTC. Encoded protein: CASSPGRGRNHGYTF.

This chain connects TRBV6-1 to TRBJ2-7; weak D call: TRBD1 (5 bases). The V end lost 5 bases, the J end lost 4 bases, and 15 bases lay between the germline ends. Germline V gene sequence: CDR1 MNHNS, CDR2 SASEGT. The CDR3 is made up of 14 amino acids. The CDR3 coding sequence is TGTGCCAGCAGTCAAGGGGTCCTCCTATACGAGCAGTACTTC. It specifies CASSQGVLLYEQYF.

The genes are TRBV5-1 and TRBJ1-4; perhaps TRBD1 as D (6 bases). The V end lost 4 bases, the J end lost 7 bases, and 14 bases lay between the germline ends. CDR3 length: 14 residues. Germline assignment: CDR1 SGHRS and CDR2 YFSETQ. This CDR3 reads CASSPRAGAEKLFF. For the CDR3, the DNA is TGCGCCAGCAGCCCCAGGGCAGGGGCTGAAAAACTGTTTTTT.